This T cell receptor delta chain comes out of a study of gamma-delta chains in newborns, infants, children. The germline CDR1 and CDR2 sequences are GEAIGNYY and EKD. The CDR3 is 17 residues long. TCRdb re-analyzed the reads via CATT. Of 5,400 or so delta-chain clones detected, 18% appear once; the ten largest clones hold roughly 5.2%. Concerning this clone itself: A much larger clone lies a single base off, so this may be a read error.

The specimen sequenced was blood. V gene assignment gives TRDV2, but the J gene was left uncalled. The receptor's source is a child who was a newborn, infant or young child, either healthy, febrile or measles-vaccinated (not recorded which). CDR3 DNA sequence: TGTGCCTGTGACACCATATCTTCCCTACCAGGGATCGATAAACTCATCTTC. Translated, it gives CACDTISSLPGIDKLIF.